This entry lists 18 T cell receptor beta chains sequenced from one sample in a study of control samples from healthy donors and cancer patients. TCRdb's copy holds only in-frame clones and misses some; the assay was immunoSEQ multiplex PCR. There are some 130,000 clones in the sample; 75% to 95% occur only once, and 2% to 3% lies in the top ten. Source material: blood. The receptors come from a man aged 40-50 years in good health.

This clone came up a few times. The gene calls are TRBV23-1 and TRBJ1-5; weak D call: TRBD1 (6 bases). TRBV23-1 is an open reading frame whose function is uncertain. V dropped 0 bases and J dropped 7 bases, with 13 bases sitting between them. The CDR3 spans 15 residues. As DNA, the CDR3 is TGCGCCAGCAGTCAATCGGAGGGGGTGGAGCAGCCCCAGCATTTT. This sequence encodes CASSQSEGVEQPQHF.

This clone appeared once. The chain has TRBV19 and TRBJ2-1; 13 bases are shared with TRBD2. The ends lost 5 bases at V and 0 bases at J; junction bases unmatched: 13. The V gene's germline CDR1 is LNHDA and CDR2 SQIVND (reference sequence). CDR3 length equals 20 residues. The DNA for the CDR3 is TGTGCCAGTAGTCCGGGACTAGCGGGGCGATTTTTGAGCTCCTACAATGAGCAGTTCTTC. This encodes CASSPGLAGRFLSSYNEQFF.

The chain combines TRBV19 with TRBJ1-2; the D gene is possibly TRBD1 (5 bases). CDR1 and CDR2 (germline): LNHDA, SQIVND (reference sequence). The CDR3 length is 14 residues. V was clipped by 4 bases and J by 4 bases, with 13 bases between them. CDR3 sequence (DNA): TGTGCCAGTAGTAATCGGGGACCAAGCTATGGCTACACCTTC. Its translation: CASSNRGPSYGYTF.

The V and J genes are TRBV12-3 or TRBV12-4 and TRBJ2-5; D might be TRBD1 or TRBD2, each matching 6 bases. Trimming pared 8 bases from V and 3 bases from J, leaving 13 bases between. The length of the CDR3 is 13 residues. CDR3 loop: CASVGGPKETQYF. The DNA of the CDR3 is TGTGCCAGCGTCGGGGGCCCAAAAGAGACCCAGTACTTC.

DNA of the CDR3: TGTGCCAGCAGCGGAAGAGACGGGTTCAATGAGCAGTTCTTC. Its translation: CASSGRDGFNEQFF. V and J are TRBV9 and TRBJ2-1; D call uncertain. Between the trimmed V and J ends, which lost 3 bases and 6 bases, there was a span of 13 bases. The CDR3 has 14 amino acids. The germline V gene encodes CDR1 SGDLS and CDR2 YYNGEE.

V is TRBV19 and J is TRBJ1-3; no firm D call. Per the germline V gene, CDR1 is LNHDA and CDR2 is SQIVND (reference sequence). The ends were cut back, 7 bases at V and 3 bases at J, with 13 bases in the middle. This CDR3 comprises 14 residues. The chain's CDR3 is CASTIGISGNTIYF. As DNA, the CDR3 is TGTGCCAGTACGATCGGGATAAGTGGAAACACCATATATTTT. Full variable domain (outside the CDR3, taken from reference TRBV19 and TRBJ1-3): DGGITQSPKYLFRKEGQNVTLSCEQNLNHDAMYWYRQDPGQGLRLIYYSQIVNDFQKGDIAEGYSVSREKKESFPLTVTSAQKNPTAFYLCASTIGISGNTIYFGEGSWLTVV.

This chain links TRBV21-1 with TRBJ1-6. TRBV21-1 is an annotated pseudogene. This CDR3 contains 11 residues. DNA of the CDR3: TGTGCCAGCAGGGGTAATTCACCCCTCCACTTT. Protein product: CASRGNSPLHF.

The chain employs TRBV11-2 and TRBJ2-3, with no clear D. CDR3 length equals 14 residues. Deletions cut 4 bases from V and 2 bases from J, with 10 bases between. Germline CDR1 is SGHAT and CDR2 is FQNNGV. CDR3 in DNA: TGTGCCAGCAGCTCGGGCCTAGTCACAGATACGCAGTATTTT. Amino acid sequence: CASSSGLVTDTQYF.

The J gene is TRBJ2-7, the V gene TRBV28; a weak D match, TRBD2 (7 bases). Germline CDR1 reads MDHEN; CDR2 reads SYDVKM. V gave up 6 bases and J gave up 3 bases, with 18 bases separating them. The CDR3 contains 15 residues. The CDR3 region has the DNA TGTGCCAGCAGACCTGGGGGGGCCTCTGGCTACGAGCAGTACTTC. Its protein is CASRPGGASGYEQYF.

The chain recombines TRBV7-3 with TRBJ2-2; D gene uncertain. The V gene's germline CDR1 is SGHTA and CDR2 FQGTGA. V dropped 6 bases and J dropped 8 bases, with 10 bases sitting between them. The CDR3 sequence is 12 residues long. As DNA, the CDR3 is TGTGCCAGCAGTCCCGCCCCGGGGGAGCTGTTTTTT. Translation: CASSPAPGELFF.

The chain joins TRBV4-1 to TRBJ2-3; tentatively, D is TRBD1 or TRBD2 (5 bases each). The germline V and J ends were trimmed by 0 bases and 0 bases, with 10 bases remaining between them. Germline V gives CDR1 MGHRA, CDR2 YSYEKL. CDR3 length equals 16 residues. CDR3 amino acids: CASSQERGTSTDTQYF. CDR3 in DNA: TGCGCCAGCAGCCAAGAGAGGGGTACTAGCACAGATACGCAGTATTTT.

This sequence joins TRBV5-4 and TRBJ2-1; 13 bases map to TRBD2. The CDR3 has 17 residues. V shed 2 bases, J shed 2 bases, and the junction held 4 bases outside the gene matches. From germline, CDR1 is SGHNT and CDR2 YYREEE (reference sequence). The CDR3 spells CASSLRLAGGAYNEQFF. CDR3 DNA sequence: TGTGCCAGCAGCTTAAGACTAGCGGGGGGAGCCTACAATGAGCAGTTCTTC.

CDR3 bases: TGTGCCAGCCCGGGGGACCAAGAGACCCAGTACTTC. Translated: CASPGDQETQYF. The gene calls are TRBV21-1 and TRBJ2-5; TRBD2 is the table's D call and was not checked against the DNA. TRBV21-1 is assigned pseudogene status. CDR3 length: 12 residues.

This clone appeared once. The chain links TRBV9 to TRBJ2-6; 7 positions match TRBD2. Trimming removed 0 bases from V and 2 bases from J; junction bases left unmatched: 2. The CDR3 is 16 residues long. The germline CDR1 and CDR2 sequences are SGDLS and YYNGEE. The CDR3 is CASSVGGRAGANVLTF. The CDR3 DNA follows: TGTGCCAGCAGCGTAGGGGGGAGGGCTGGGGCCAACGTCCTGACTTTC.

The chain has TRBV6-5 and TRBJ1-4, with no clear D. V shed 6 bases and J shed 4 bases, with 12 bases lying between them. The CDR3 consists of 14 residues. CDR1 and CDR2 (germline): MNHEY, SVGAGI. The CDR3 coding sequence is TGTGCCAGCAGCCGTGGGATACTTAATGAAAAACTGTTTTTT. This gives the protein CASSRGILNEKLFF.

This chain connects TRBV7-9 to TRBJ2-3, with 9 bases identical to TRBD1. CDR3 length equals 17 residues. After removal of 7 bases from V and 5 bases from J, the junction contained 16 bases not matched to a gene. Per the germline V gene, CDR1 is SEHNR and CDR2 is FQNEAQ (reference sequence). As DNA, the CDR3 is TGTGCCAGCACCGAATCGGACAGGGGCGATTTCAGAGATACGCAGTATTTT. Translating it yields CASTESDRGDFRDTQYF.

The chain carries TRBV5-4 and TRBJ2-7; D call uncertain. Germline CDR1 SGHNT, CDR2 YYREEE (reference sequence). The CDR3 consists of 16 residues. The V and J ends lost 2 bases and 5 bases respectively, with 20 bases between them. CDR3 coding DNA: TGTGCCAGCAGCTTAGGGCCAAGGGTCCTGCCTGACGAGCAGTACTTC. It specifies CASSLGPRVLPDEQYF.

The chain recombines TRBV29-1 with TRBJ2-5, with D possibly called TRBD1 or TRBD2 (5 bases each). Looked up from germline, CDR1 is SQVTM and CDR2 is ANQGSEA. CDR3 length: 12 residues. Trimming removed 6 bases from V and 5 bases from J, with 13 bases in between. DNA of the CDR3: TGCAGCGTCCGAGGGGTGGGGGAGACCCAGTACTTC. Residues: CSVRGVGETQYF.